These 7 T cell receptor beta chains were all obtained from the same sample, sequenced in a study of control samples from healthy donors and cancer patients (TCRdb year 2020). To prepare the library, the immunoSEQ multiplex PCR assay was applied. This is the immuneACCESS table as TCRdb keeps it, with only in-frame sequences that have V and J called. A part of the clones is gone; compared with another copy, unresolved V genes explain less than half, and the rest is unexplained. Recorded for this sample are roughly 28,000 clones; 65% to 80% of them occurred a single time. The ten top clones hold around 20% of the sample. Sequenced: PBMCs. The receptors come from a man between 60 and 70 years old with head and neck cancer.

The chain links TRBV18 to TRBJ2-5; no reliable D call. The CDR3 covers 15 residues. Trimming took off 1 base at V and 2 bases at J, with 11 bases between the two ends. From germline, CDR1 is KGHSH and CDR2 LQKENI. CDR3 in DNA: TGTGCCAGCTCACCACGACTCACTACACAAGAGACCCAGTACTTC. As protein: CASSPRLTTQETQYF.

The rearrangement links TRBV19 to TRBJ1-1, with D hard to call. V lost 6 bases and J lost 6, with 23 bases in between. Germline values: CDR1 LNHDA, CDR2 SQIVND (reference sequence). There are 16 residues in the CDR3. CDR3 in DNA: TGTGCCAGTAGCTTCACAGCCCCGGTAGACATCGCTGAAGCTTTCTTT. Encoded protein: CASSFTAPVDIAEAFF.

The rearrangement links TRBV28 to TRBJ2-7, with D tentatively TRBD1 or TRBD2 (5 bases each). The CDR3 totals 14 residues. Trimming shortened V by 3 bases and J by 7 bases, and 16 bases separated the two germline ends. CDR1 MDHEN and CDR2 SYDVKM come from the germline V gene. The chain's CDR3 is CASSFGGRSWEQYF. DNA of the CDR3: TGTGCCAGCAGTTTTGGGGGACGGAGTTGGGAGCAGTACTTC. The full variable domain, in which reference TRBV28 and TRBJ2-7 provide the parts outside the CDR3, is DVKVTQSSRYLVKRTGEKVFLECVQDMDHENMFWYRQDPGLGLRLIYFSYDVKMKEKGDIPEGYSVSREKKERFSLILESASTNQTSMYLCASSFGGRSWEQYFGPGTRLTVT.

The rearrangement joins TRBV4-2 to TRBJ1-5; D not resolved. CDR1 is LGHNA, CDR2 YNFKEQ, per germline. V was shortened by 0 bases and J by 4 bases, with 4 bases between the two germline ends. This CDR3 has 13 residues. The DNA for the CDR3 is TGTGCCAGCAGCCAAGATGGGAATCAGCCCCAGCATTTT. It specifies CASSQDGNQPQHF.

The CDR3 loop reads CASRTGLSSTGELFF. CDR3 bases: TGTGCCAGCCGTACAGGGCTTTCATCCACCGGGGAGCTGTTTTTT. The chain employs TRBV27 and TRBJ2-2; the D gene is possibly TRBD1 (6 bases). This CDR3 is built from 15 residues. Trimming took off 8 bases at V and 4 bases at J, with 17 bases between the two ends. Germline V lookup: CDR1 MNHEY, CDR2 SMNVEV (reference sequence).

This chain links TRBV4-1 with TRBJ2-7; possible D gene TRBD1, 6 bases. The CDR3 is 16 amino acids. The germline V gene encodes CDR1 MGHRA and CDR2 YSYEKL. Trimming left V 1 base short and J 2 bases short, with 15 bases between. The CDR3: CASSQATRTATYEQYF. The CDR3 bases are TGCGCCAGCAGCCAAGCCACCAGGACAGCCACCTACGAGCAGTACTTC.

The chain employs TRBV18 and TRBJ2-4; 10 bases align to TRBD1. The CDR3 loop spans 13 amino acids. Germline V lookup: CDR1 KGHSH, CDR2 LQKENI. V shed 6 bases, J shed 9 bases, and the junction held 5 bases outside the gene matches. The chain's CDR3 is CASSGTGAPIQYF. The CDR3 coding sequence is TGTGCCAGCTCCGGGACAGGGGCGCCCATTCAGTACTTC. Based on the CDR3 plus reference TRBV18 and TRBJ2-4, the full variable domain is NAGVMQNPRHLVRRRGQEARLRCSPMKGHSHVYWYRQLPEEGLKFMVYLQKENIIDESGMPKERFSAEFPKEGPSILRIQQVVRGDSAAYFCASSGTGAPIQYFGAGTRLSVL.